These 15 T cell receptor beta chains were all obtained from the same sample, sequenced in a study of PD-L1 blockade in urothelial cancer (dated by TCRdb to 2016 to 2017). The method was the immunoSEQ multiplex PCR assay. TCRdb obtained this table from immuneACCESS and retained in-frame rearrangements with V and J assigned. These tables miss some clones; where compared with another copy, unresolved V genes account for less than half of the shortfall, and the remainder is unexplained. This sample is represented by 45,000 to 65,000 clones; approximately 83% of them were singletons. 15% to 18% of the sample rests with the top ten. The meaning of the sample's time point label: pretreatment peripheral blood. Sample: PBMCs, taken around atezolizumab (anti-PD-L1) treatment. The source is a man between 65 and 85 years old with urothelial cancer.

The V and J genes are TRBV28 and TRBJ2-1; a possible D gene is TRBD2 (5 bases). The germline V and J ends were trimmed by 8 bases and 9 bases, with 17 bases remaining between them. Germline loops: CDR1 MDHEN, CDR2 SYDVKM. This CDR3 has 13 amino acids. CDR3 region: CASSLREGSEQFF. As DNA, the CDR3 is TGTGCCAGCTCCTTACGAGAGGGCAGTGAGCAGTTCTTC. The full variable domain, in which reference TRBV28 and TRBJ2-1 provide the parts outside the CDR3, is DVKVTQSSRYLVKRTGEKVFLECVQDMDHENMFWYRQDPGLGLRLIYFSYDVKMKEKGDIPEGYSVSREKKERFSLILESASTNQTSMYLCASSLREGSEQFFGPGTRLTVL.

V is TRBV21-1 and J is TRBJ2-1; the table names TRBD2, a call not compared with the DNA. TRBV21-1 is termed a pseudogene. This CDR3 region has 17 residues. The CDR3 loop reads CASSKSLTVSSYNEQFF. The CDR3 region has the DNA TGTGCCAGCAGCAAGTCCCTAACGGTGAGCTCCTACAATGAGCAGTTCTTC.

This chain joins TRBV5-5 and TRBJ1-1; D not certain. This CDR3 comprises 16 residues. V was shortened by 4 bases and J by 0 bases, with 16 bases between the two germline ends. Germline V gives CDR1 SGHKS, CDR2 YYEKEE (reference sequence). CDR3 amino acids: CASSLSRSRVNTEAFF. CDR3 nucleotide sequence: TGTGCCAGCAGCCTGAGCAGGTCGAGGGTGAACACTGAAGCTTTCTTT. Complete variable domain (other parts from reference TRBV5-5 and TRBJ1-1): DAGVTQSPTHLIKTRGQQVTLRCSPISGHKSVSWYQQVLGQGPQFIFQYYEKEERGRGNFPDRFSARQFPNYSSELNVNALLLGDSALYLCASSLSRSRVNTEAFFGQGTRLTVV.

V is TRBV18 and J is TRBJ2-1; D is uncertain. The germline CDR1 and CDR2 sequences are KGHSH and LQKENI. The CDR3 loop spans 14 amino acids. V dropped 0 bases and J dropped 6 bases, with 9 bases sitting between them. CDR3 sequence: CASSPPSGSNEQFF. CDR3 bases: TGTGCCAGCTCACCACCGTCGGGTAGCAATGAGCAGTTCTTC.

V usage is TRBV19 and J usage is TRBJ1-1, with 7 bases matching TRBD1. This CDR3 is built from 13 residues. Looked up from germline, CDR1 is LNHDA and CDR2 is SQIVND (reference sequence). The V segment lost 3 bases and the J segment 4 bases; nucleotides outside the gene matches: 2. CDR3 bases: TGTGCCAGTAGTATGGCAGGGGGCACTGAAGCTTTCTTT. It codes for CASSMAGGTEAFF.

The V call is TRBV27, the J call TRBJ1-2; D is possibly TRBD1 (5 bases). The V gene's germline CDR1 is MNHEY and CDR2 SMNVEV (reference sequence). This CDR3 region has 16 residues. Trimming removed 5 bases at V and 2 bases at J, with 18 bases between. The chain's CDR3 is CASSPGGWGGNYGYTF. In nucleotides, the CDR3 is TGTGCCAGCAGTCCCGGGGGGTGGGGGGGGAACTATGGCTACACCTTC.

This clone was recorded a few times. CDR3 nucleotides: TGTGCCAGCAGTCCCGGGACAGGGCATCAGCCCCAGCATTTT. Translated, it gives CASSPGTGHQPQHF. This chain connects TRBV28 to TRBJ1-5, with TRBD1 matching over 9 bases. The CDR3 is 14 residues long. V trimming: 5 bases; J trimming: 5 bases; junction bases outside the gene matches: 4. CDR1 and CDR2 (germline): MDHEN, SYDVKM.

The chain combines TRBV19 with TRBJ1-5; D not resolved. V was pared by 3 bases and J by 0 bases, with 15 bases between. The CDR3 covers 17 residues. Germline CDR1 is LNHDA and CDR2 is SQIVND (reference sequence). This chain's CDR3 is CASSILMSAVSNQPQHF. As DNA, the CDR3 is TGTGCCAGTAGTATTCTTATGTCGGCGGTTAGCAATCAGCCCCAGCATTTT.

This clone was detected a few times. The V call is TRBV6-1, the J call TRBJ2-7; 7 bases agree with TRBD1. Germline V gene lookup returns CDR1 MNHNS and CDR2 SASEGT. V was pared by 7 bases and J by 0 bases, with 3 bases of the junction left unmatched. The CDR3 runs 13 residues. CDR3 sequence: CASTRQGSYEQYF. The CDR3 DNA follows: TGTGCCAGCACGAGACAGGGCTCCTACGAGCAGTACTTC.

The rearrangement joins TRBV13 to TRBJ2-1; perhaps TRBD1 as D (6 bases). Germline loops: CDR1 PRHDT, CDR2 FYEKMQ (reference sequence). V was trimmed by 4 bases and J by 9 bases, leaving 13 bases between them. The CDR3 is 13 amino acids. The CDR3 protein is CASSYSGDVEQFF. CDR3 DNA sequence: TGTGCCAGCAGCTACTCAGGGGATGTTGAGCAGTTCTTC.

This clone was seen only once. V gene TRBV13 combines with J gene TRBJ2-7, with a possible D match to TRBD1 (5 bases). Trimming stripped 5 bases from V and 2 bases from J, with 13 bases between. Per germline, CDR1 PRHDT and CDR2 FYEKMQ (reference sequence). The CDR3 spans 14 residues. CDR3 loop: CASSRADTAYEQYF. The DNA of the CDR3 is TGTGCCAGCAGCCGCGCGGACACAGCCTACGAGCAGTACTTC.

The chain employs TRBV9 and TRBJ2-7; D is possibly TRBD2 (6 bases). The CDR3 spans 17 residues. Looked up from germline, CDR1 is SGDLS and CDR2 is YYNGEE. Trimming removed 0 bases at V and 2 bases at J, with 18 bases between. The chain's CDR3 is CASSVGGGAGSTYEQYF. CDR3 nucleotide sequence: TGTGCCAGCAGCGTAGGAGGCGGGGCGGGCTCTACCTACGAGCAGTACTTC.

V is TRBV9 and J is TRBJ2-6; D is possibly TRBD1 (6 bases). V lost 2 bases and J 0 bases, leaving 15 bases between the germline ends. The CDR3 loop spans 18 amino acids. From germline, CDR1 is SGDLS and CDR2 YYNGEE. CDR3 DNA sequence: TGTGCCAGCAGCGTGTCGGGACAAACGATCTCTGGGGCCAACGTCCTGACTTTC. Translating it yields CASSVSGQTISGANVLTF.

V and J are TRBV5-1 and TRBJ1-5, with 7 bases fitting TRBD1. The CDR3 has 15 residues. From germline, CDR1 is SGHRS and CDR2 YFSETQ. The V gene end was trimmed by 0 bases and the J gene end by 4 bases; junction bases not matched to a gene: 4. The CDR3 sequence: CASSLEAGGNQPQHF. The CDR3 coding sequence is TGCGCCAGCAGCTTGGAGGCAGGGGGTAATCAGCCCCAGCATTTT.

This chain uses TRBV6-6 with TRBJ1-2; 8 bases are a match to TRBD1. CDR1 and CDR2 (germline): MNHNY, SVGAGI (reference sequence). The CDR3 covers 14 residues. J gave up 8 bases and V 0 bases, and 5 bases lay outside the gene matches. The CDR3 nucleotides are TGTGCCAGCAGTTACTCGGACAGGGCGGGCGGCTACACCTTC. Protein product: CASSYSDRAGGYTF.